Each of the 32 T cell receptor beta chains below was sequenced from the same sample in a study of cytomegalovirus exposure and HLA in healthy donors. Both 60 Vbeta primers and 13 Jbeta primers went into the PCR. Clones were sequenced by immunoSEQ multiplex PCR, and TCRdb holds only the in-frame ones, with some missing. The table lists over 100,000 clones, around 78% of them singletons. Sequencing was done on a sample of PBMCs. The source is a woman in her 30s in good health and CMV-seropositive.

In DNA, the CDR3 is TGTGCCAGCAGCCCATTGGGGGGCACTGAAGCTTTCTTT. It encodes CASSPLGGTEAFF. The gene calls are TRBV7-7 and TRBJ1-1; the D gene is possibly TRBD1 (5 bases). V gave up 5 bases and J gave up 4 bases, with 11 bases separating them. The CDR3 is 13 residues long. The germline CDR1 and CDR2 sequences are SSHAT and FNYEAQ (reference sequence).

This clone was observed a single time. This chain joins TRBV7-3 and TRBJ1-2, with TRBD1 identical over 8 bases. Germline V gene lookup returns CDR1 SGHTA and CDR2 FQGTGA. V shed 5 bases, J shed 7 bases, and the junction held 6 bases outside the gene matches. The CDR3 runs to 13 residues. CDR3 in amino acids: CASSPDRGGGYTF. CDR3 DNA sequence: TGTGCCAGCAGCCCCGACAGGGGAGGTGGCTACACCTTC.

This chain joins TRBV19 and TRBJ1-6, with 8 bases identical to TRBD1. The CDR3 extends over 14 amino acids. In germline, CDR1 is LNHDA, CDR2 SQIVND (reference sequence). V was pared by 5 bases and J by 8 bases, with 5 bases of the junction left unmatched. The CDR3 DNA reads as TGTGCCAGTAGTTCACGGACAGGGTATTCACCCCTCCACTTT. Encoded protein: CASSSRTGYSPLHF. Together with reference TRBV19 and TRBJ1-6, the CDR3 gives the full variable domain: DGGITQSPKYLFRKEGQNVTLSCEQNLNHDAMYWYRQDPGQGLRLIYYSQIVNDFQKGDIAEGYSVSREKKESFPLTVTSAQKNPTAFYLCASSSRTGYSPLHFGNGTRLTVT.

The chain has TRBV4-1 and TRBJ2-3, with D perhaps matching TRBD1 (7 bases). The CDR3 contains 15 residues. V was cut by 5 bases and J by 5 bases, with 17 bases left in between. The germline gives CDR1 MGHRA, CDR2 YSYEKL. CDR3 sequence reads: CASSADRYSGDTQYF. CDR3 in DNA: TGCGCCAGCAGCGCGGACAGGTATAGCGGAGATACGCAGTATTTT.

In the case of this clone: This same CDR3 is encoded by further DNA sequences in the sample. The genes are TRBV4-3 and TRBJ2-7; 9 bases line up with TRBD1. In germline, CDR1 is LGHNA, CDR2 YSLEER. The CDR3 has 15 amino acids. Trimming at V came to 3 bases and at J to 3 bases, leaving 6 bases not matched to a gene. CDR3 loop: CASSQDRGGGYEQYF. The DNA of the CDR3 is TGCGCCAGCAGCCAGGACAGGGGAGGGGGCTACGAGCAGTACTTC.

On this clone itself: One end of the junction varies from germline; a read error may be responsible. The chain links TRBV5-6 to TRBJ2-7, with D possibly TRBD2 on 7 matching bases. The CDR3 sequence is 14 residues long. In germline, CDR1 is SGHDT, CDR2 YYEEEE. The CDR3 nucleotides are TGTGCCAGCACCTCGGGGGGCGGATTCTACGAGCAGTATTTC. Amino acids: CASTSGGGFYEQYF.

J is TRBJ2-5 and V is TRBV18; D unresolved. The CDR3 totals 11 residues. The germline V gene has CDR1 KGHSH and CDR2 LQKENI. V was pared by 6 bases and J by 2 bases, with 4 bases between. CDR3 bases: TGTGCCAGCTCTCTTCAAGAGACCCAGTACTTC. It is translated as CASSLQETQYF.

This chain connects TRBV5-1 to TRBJ1-1; 9 bases are shared with TRBD1. Per germline, CDR1 SGHRS and CDR2 YFSETQ. This CDR3 comprises 14 residues. J lost 4 bases, V lost 4 bases, and 5 bases had no gene match. The CDR3 DNA reads as TGCGCCAGCAGCCATACAGGGGGCGGCACTGAAGCTTTCTTT. Encoded protein: CASSHTGGGTEAFF.

The chain links TRBV9 to TRBJ2-1; 9 bases agree with TRBD2. Germline CDR1 is SGDLS and CDR2 is YYNGEE. V shed 3 bases and J 7 bases; nucleotides not matched to a gene: 11. The CDR3 runs to 16 residues. The DNA of the CDR3 is TGTGCCAGCAGCGCATCAAGCGGGGGGCCCAGGAATGAGCAGTTCTTC. Amino acids: CASSASSGGPRNEQFF. The full variable domain, completed using reference TRBV9 and TRBJ2-1, is DSGVTQTPKHLITATGQRVTLRCSPRSGDLSVYWYQQSLDQGLQFLIQYYNGEERAKGNILERFSAQQFPDLHSELNLSSLELGDSALYFCASSASSGGPRNEQFFGPGTRLTVL.

V and J are TRBV7-8 and TRBJ2-2; D gene unclear. V was clipped by 5 bases and J by 4 bases, with 5 bases between them. The germline gives CDR1 SGHVS, CDR2 FQNEAQ. This CDR3 is built from 12 residues. The CDR3 DNA is TGTGCCAGCAGCACAGTCACCGGGGAGCTGTTTTTT. It encodes CASSTVTGELFF. The full variable domain, its missing parts supplied by reference TRBV7-8 and TRBJ2-2, is GAGVSQSPRYKVAKRGQDVALRCDPISGHVSLFWYQQALGQGPEFLTYFQNEAQLDKSGLPSDRFFAERPEGSVSTLKIQRTQQEDSAVYLCASSTVTGELFFGEGSRLTVL.

This clone was found once. The chain uses TRBV5-1 and TRBJ2-5; 8 bases line up with TRBD1. Germline CDR1 SGHRS, CDR2 YFSETQ. The V and J ends lost 6 bases and 5 bases, in that order; junction bases with no gene match: 9. The CDR3 has 14 amino acids. The CDR3 nucleotides are TGCGCCAGCACCACTGCGACAGGGGTGGAGACCCAGTACTTC. Translated: CASTTATGVETQYF.

In its sample, this clone was seen a few times. The chain is built from TRBV5-1 and TRBJ2-1, with TRBD1 identical over 7 bases. From germline, CDR1 is SGHRS and CDR2 YFSETQ. The CDR3 sequence is 14 residues long. With V trimmed by 7 bases and J by 4 bases, 8 bases remained unmatched. Here the CDR3 DNA reads TGCGCCAGCGAAAGGGACAGCGGATACAATGAGCAGTTCTTC. Translation: CASERDSGYNEQFF. The entire variable domain, with the rest obtained from reference TRBV5-1 and TRBJ2-1, is as follows: KAGVTQTPRYLIKTRGQQVTLSCSPISGHRSVSWYQQTPGQGLQFLFEYFSETQRNKGNFPGRFSGRQFSNSRSEMNVSTLELGDSALYLCASERDSGYNEQFFGPGTRLTVL.

The V call is TRBV4-3, the J call TRBJ2-6; D not resolved. Germline V gene data show CDR1 as LGHNA and CDR2 as YSLEER. CDR3 length: 16 residues. V lost 4 bases, J lost 0 bases, and 10 bases lay in between. The CDR3 nucleotides read TGCGCCAGCAGCCGGGCAGTCAGCTCTGGGGCCAACGTCCTGACTTTC. Its protein is CASSRAVSSGANVLTF.

The chain employs TRBV19 and TRBJ1-2, with 7 bases matching TRBD1. Trimming took 3 bases from V and 8 from J; bases not matched to a gene: 9. The CDR3 totals 14 residues. The germline CDR1 and CDR2 sequences are LNHDA and SQIVND (reference sequence). The DNA of the CDR3 is TGTGCCAGTAGTATGGGACAGCCTTCGGAGGGCTACACCTTC. Residues: CASSMGQPSEGYTF.

The chain employs TRBV4-1 and TRBJ2-6; D perhaps matches TRBD1 (6 bases). V was shortened by 0 bases and J by 2 bases, with 20 bases between the two germline ends. Germline CDR1 is MGHRA and CDR2 is YSYEKL. CDR3 length equals 20 residues. CDR3 sequence (DNA): TGCGCCAGCAGCCAAGATGGCCAAGGGGGTGTGGGGCCTGGGGCCAACGTCCTGACTTTC. Translating gives CASSQDGQGGVGPGANVLTF.

This chain links TRBV15 with TRBJ1-3; D remains unclear. The CDR3 runs to 15 residues. Deletions cut 0 bases from V and 2 bases from J, with 8 bases between. Germline lookup yields CDR1 LNHNV and CDR2 YYDKDF (reference sequence). In nucleotides, the CDR3 is TGTGCCACCAGCAGAGATCTGGCAGCTGGAAACACCATATATTTT. Residues: CATSRDLAAGNTIYF.

The gene calls are TRBV6-5 and TRBJ2-5, with TRBD2 matching 14 bases. This CDR3 has 15 amino acids. After removal of 6 bases from V and 4 bases from J, the junction contained 4 bases not matched to a gene. Germline-derived CDR1 and CDR2 are MNHEY and SVGAGI. Written as DNA, the CDR3 is TGTGCCAGCAGGGGACTAGCGGGGGAGGCAGAGACCCAGTACTTC. Translating it yields CASRGLAGEAETQYF.

The chain joins TRBV18 to TRBJ1-3; maybe TRBD1 (5 bases). This CDR3 is built from 15 residues. V lost 3 bases to trimming and J lost 0 bases, with 9 bases between them. Per germline, CDR1 KGHSH and CDR2 LQKENI. CDR3 DNA sequence: TGTGCCAGCTCACCGCGACAGTTCTCTGGAAACACCATATATTTT. Translating gives CASSPRQFSGNTIYF.

This chain joins TRBV4-1 and TRBJ1-4; D is unclear. Germline lookup yields CDR1 MGHRA and CDR2 YSYEKL. V dropped 0 bases and J dropped 6 bases, with 11 bases sitting between them. The CDR3 has 15 amino acids. In DNA form, the CDR3 reads TGCGCCAGCAGCCAAGAACGTAGACAAGATGAAAAACTGTTTTTT. Its protein product is CASSQERRQDEKLFF.

This chain joins TRBV13 and TRBJ2-1, with D possibly TRBD1 on 7 matching bases. V lost 3 bases to trimming and J lost 9 bases, with 15 bases between them. This CDR3 contains 14 residues. Per the germline V gene, CDR1 is PRHDT and CDR2 is FYEKMQ (reference sequence). CDR3 protein: CASSLGGQGGEQFF. The CDR3 DNA is TGTGCCAGCAGCTTGGGCGGGCAGGGGGGTGAGCAGTTCTTC.

This chain joins TRBV4-3 and TRBJ1-6, with unresolved D. Trimming removed 6 bases at V and 10 bases at J, with 16 bases between. The CDR3 length is 14 residues. Germline V CDR1 and CDR2: LGHNA, YSLEER. The DNA for the CDR3 is TGCGCCAGCAGGTCCGGGATCGGCGGGTCACCCCTCCACTTT. This codes for CASRSGIGGSPLHF.

The chain joins TRBV11-3 to TRBJ1-1; TRBD1 might be the D (6 bases). The germline V and J ends were trimmed by 6 bases and 5 bases, with 10 bases remaining between them. Germline assignment: CDR1 SGHNT and CDR2 YENEEA. This CDR3 has 12 amino acids. The CDR3 DNA follows: TGTGCCAGCAGTGGCAGGGGTACTGAAGCTTTCTTT. It yields the protein CASSGRGTEAFF.

V usage is TRBV7-9 and J usage is TRBJ2-1; D ambiguous. The ends were cut back, 5 bases at V and 5 bases at J, with 13 bases in the middle. The CDR3 is 14 residues long. Germline values: CDR1 SEHNR, CDR2 FQNEAQ (reference sequence). CDR3 DNA sequence: TGTGCCAGCAGCAAAGGAGTGGTCAACAATGAGCAGTTCTTC. This gives the protein CASSKGVVNNEQFF. The complete variable domain, with remaining parts taken from reference TRBV7-9 and TRBJ2-1, reads DTGVSQNPRHKITKRGQNVTFRCDPISEHNRLYWYRQTLGQGPEFLTYFQNEAQLEKSRLLSDRFSAERPKGSFSTLEIQRTEQGDSAMYLCASSKGVVNNEQFFGPGTRLTVL.

V gene TRBV27 combines with J gene TRBJ1-6; no reliable D call. Trimming stripped 6 bases from V and 4 bases from J, with 7 bases between. Germline CDR1 and CDR2: MNHEY and SMNVEV (reference sequence). There are 13 residues in the CDR3. The CDR3 protein is CASRALYNSPLHF. DNA for the CDR3: TGTGCCAGCAGAGCTCTTTATAATTCACCCCTCCACTTT.

This chain's CDR3 is CASSLEGVGNSPLHF. CDR3 bases: TGCGCCAGCAGCTTGGAGGGGGTGGGAAATTCACCCCTCCACTTT. The rearrangement links TRBV5-1 to TRBJ1-6, with D maybe TRBD1 (6 bases). V was pared by 0 bases and J by 7 bases, with 11 bases between. CDR1 SGHRS and CDR2 YFSETQ come from the germline V gene. This CDR3 comprises 15 residues.

This chain connects TRBV19 to TRBJ1-5; 12 bases are a match to TRBD1. Germline lookup yields CDR1 LNHDA and CDR2 SQIVND (reference sequence). CDR3 length equals 18 residues. The V gene end was trimmed by 7 bases and the J gene end by 3 bases; junction bases not matched to a gene: 13. The CDR3 nucleotides are TGTGCCAGTAAACCGGGACAGGGGGCGTATTCGCACAATCAGCCCCAGCATTTT. It specifies CASKPGQGAYSHNQPQHF.

This clone was counted once. The V call is TRBV5-6, the J call TRBJ2-1; no clear D. From germline, CDR1 is SGHDT and CDR2 YYEEEE. CDR3 length: 16 residues. Trimming removed 0 bases at V and 0 bases at J, with 10 bases between. This CDR3 reads CASSLELRNSYNEQFF. The CDR3 bases are TGTGCCAGCAGCTTGGAGCTTCGCAACTCCTACAATGAGCAGTTCTTC.

The V gene is TRBV6-1, the J gene TRBJ1-3, with a possible D match to TRBD1 (6 bases). The ends were cut back, 5 bases at V and 6 bases at J, with 11 bases in the middle. CDR3 length: 13 amino acids. Germline assignment: CDR1 MNHNS and CDR2 SASEGT. The CDR3 here is CASSLQGENTIYF. The CDR3 DNA is TGTGCCAGCAGTTTACAGGGCGAAAACACCATATATTTT.

The rearrangement joins TRBV4-1 to TRBJ1-2, with TRBD1 identical over 7 bases. CDR1 MGHRA and CDR2 YSYEKL come from the germline V gene. V lost 1 base and J lost 3; bases outside the gene matches: 8. The CDR3 runs 16 residues. CDR3 DNA sequence: TGCGCCAGCAGCCAAGCCCGACAGGGTAGGGACTATGGCTACACCTTC. Residues: CASSQARQGRDYGYTF.

CDR3 nucleotides: TGTGCCTGGAGCGGGACAGGGGCCAATTCACCCCTCCACTTT. Protein product: CAWSGTGANSPLHF. The chain recombines TRBV30 with TRBJ1-6; 10 nucleotides align to TRBD1. The V and J ends lost 3 bases and 7 bases, in that order; junction bases with no gene match: 3. The germline gives CDR1 GTSNPN, CDR2 SVGIG (reference sequence). This CDR3 has 14 residues. Full variable domain (remainder filled in from reference TRBV30 and TRBJ1-6): SQTIHQWPATLVQPVGSPLSLECTVEGTSNPNLYWYRQAAGRGLQLLFYSVGIGQISSEVPQNLSASRPQDRQFILSSKKLLLSDSGFYLCAWSGTGANSPLHFGNGTRLTVT.

The chain has TRBV7-3 and TRBJ1-1; TRBD1 agrees at 7 bases. V shed 5 bases, J shed 4 bases, and the junction held 4 bases outside the gene matches. Germline V gene sequence: CDR1 SGHTA, CDR2 FQGTGA. This CDR3 contains 13 residues. The CDR3 DNA is TGTGCCAGCAGCCCCGGGACAGCCACTGAAGCTTTCTTT. Its protein is CASSPGTATEAFF. Full variable domain (rest looked up from reference TRBV7-3 and TRBJ1-1): GAGVSQTPSNKVTEKGKYVELRCDPISGHTALYWYRQSLGQGPEFLIYFQGTGAADDSGLPNDRFFAVRPEGSVSTLKIQRTERGDSAVYLCASSPGTATEAFFGQGTRLTVV.

The J gene is TRBJ1-6, the V gene TRBV28; 7 positions match TRBD1. V was pared by 7 bases and J by 9 bases, with 12 bases of the junction left unmatched. This CDR3 is built from 15 residues. The germline gives CDR1 MDHEN, CDR2 SYDVKM. CDR3 region: CASTASGGLGSPLHF. CDR3 nucleotides: TGTGCCAGCACCGCTTCAGGGGGGCTAGGTTCACCCCTCCACTTT.